This T cell receptor (beta chain) is from a study of breast tumors, draining lymph nodes, adjacent tissues. The study, taken as a whole, reports: Tumor TCR diversity was below lymph nodes but above nontumor tissue. Data fit most tumor T cells coming from lymph node, expanding in tumor. Luminal-like breast cancer showed significantly higher tumor–nontumor repertoire similarity than basal-like. That most tumor T cells come from lymph nodes remained unproven.

TCRdb processed the multiplex PCR reads anew with MiXCR; each CDR3 protein has one entry. The data contain fewer than 25,000 distinct CDR3 sequences, about two fifths of them singletons. By sample fraction, this clonotype is medium-sized (0.01 to 0.1%). Antigen: not known. The sequenced sample consisted of breast tumor tissue. This TCR was recovered from a female donor with breast cancer. Some clones in this sample may be carry-over from other donors' samples.

The chain's CDR3 is CSASQAGGDTDTQYF. In nucleotides, the CDR3 is TGCAGTGCTAGTCAAGCGGGAGGCGACACAGATACGCAGTATTTT. The chain carries TRBV20-1 and TRBJ2-3; TRBD2 matches at 9 bases. Germline CDR1 reads DFQATT; CDR2 reads SNEGSKA (reference sequence). This CDR3 spans 15 amino acids. With 3 bases clipped from V and 2 bases from J, the junction kept 6 bases outside the gene matches.